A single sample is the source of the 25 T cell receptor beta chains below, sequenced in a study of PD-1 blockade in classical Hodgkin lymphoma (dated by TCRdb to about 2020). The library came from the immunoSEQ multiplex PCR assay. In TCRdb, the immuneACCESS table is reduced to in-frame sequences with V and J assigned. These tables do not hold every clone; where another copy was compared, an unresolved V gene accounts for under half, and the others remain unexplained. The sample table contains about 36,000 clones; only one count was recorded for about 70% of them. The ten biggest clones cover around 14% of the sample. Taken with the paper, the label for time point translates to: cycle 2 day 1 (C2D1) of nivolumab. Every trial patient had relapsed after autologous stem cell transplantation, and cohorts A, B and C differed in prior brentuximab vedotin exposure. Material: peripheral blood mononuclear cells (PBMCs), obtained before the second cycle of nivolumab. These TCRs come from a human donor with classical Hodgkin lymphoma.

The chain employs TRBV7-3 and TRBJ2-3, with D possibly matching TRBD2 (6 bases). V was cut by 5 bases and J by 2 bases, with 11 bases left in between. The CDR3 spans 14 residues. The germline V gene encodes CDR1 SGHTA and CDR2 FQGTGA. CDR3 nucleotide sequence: TGTGCCAGCAGCCCGGGACTTTCCACAGATACGCAGTATTTT. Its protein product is CASSPGLSTDTQYF.

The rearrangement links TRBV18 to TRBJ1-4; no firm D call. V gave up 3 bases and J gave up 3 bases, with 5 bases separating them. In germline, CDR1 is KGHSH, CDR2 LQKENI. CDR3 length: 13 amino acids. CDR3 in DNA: TGTGCCAGCTCACCCCGACCTAATGAAAAACTGTTTTTT. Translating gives CASSPRPNEKLFF. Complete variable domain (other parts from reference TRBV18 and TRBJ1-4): NAGVMQNPRHLVRRRGQEARLRCSPMKGHSHVYWYRQLPEEGLKFMVYLQKENIIDESGMPKERFSAEFPKEGPSILRIQQVVRGDSAAYFCASSPRPNEKLFFGSGTQLSVL.

The CDR3 protein is CASSLAAGGTQYF. The CDR3 nucleotides are TGTGCCAGCAGCTTAGCGGCTGGTGGGACCCAGTACTTC. The rearrangement links TRBV7-6 to TRBJ2-5, with no clear D. CDR3 length equals 13 residues. V lost 0 bases and J 7 bases, leaving 9 bases between the germline ends. Germline assignment: CDR1 SGHVS and CDR2 FNYEAQ.

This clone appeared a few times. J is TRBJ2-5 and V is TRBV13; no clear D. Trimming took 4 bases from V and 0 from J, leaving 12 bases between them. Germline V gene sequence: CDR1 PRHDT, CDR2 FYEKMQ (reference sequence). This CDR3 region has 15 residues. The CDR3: CASSYRRTYQETQYF. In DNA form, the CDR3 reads TGTGCCAGCAGCTATCGACGGACCTACCAAGAGACCCAGTACTTC.

CDR3 in DNA: TGTGCCAGCAGCGTGCAGACAGGAAACTATGGCTACACCTTC. It is translated as CASSVQTGNYGYTF. The chain links TRBV5-4 to TRBJ1-2; D is perhaps TRBD1 (6 bases). The CDR3 sequence is 14 residues long. CDR1 SGHNT and CDR2 YYREEE come from the germline V gene (reference sequence). V lost 4 bases to trimming and J lost 2 bases, with 12 bases between them.

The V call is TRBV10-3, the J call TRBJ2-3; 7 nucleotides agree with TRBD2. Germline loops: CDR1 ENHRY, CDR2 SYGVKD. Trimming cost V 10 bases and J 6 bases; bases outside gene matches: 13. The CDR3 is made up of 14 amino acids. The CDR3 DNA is TGTGCCACCAGCGGCGGGACTACTACCGATACGCAGTATTTT. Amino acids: CATSGGTTTDTQYF.

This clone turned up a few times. In DNA form, the CDR3 reads TGTGCCAGCAGTGAGGCGGGGTATGAGCAGTTCTTC. As protein: CASSEAGYEQFF. The chain links TRBV2 to TRBJ2-1; D possibly corresponds to TRBD2 (6 bases). V was trimmed by 3 bases and J by 8 bases, leaving 8 bases between them. The CDR3 is made up of 12 amino acids. Germline CDR1 and CDR2: SNHLY and FYNNEI. Drawing the rest from reference TRBV2 and TRBJ2-1, the complete variable domain is EPEVTQTPSHQVTQMGQEVILRCVPISNHLYFYWYRQILGQKVEFLVSFYNNEISEKSEIFDDQFSVERPDGSNFTLKIRSTKLEDSAMYFCASSEAGYEQFFGPGTRLTVL.

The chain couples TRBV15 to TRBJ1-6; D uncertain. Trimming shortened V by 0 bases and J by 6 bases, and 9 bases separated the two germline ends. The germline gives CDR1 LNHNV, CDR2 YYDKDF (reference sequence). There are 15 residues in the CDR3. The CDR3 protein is CATSRDLAANSPLHF. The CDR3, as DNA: TGTGCCACCAGCAGAGATCTAGCAGCTAATTCACCCCTCCACTTT.

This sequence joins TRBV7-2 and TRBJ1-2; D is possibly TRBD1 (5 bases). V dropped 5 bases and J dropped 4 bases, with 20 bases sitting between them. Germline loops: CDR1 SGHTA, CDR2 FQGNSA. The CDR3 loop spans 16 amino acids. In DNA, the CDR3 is TGTGCCAGCAGCCGACGGGACGGAGAGGTTAGCTATGGCTACACCTTC. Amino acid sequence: CASSRRDGEVSYGYTF. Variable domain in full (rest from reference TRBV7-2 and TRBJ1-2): GAGVSQSPSNKVTEKGKDVELRCDPISGHTALYWYRQSLGQGLEFLIYFQGNSAPDKSGLPSDRFSAERTGGSVSTLTIQRTQQEDSAVYLCASSRRDGEVSYGYTFGSGTRLTVV.

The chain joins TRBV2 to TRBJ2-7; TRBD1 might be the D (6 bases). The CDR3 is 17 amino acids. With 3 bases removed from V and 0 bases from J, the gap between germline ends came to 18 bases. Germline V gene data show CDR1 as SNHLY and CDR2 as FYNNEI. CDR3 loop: CASSDPPVDSSSYEQYF. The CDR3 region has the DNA TGTGCCAGCAGTGACCCCCCCGTGGACAGCAGCTCCTACGAGCAGTACTTC.

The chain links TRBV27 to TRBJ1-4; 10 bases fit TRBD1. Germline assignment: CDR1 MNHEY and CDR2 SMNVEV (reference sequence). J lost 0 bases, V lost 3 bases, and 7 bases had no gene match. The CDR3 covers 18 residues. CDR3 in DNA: TGTGCCAGCAGTTTGACAGGGGGCGCCTTCCCAACTAATGAAAAACTGTTTTTT. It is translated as CASSLTGGAFPTNEKLFF.

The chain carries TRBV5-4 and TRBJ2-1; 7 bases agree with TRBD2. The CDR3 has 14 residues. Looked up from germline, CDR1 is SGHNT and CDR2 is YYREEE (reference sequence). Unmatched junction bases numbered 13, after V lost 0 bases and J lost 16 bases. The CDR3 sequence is CASSLDAREQGSFF. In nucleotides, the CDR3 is TGTGCCAGCAGCTTGGACGCGCGGGAGCAAGGATCATTCTTC.

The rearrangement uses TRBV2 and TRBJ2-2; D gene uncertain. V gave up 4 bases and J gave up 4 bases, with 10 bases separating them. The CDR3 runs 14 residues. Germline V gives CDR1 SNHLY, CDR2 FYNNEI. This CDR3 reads CASSVGRTTGELFF. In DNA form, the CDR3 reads TGTGCCAGCAGTGTCGGCAGGACCACCGGGGAGCTGTTTTTT. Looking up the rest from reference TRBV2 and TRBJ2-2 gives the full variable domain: EPEVTQTPSHQVTQMGQEVILRCVPISNHLYFYWYRQILGQKVEFLVSFYNNEISEKSEIFDDQFSVERPDGSNFTLKIRSTKLEDSAMYFCASSVGRTTGELFFGEGSRLTVL.

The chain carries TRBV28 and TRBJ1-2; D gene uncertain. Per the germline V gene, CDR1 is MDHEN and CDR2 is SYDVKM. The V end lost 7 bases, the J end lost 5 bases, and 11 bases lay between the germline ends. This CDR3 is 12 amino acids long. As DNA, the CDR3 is TGTGCCAGCACCGGGGATGAATATGGCTACACCTTC. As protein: CASTGDEYGYTF.

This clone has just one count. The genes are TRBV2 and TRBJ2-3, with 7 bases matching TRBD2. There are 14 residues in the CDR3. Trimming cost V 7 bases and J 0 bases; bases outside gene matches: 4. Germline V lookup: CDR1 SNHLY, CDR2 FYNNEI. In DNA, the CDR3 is TGTGCCAGCATAGCGGGTCTTAGCACAGATACGCAGTATTTT. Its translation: CASIAGLSTDTQYF.

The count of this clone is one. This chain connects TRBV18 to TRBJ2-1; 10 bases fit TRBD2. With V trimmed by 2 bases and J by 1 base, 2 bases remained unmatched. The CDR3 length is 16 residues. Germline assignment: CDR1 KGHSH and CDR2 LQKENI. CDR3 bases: TGTGCCAGCTCACCAACTAGCGGGGTATCCTACAATGAGCAGTTCTTC. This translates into CASSPTSGVSYNEQFF. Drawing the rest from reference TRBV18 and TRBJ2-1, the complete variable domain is NAGVMQNPRHLVRRRGQEARLRCSPMKGHSHVYWYRQLPEEGLKFMVYLQKENIIDESGMPKERFSAEFPKEGPSILRIQQVVRGDSAAYFCASSPTSGVSYNEQFFGPGTRLTVL.

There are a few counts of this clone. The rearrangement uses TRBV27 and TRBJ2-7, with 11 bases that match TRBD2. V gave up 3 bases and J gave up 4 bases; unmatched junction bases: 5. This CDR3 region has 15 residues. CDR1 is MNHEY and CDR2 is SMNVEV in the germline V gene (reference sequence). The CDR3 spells CASSFRTSGLYEQYF. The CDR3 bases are TGTGCCAGCAGTTTTCGGACTAGCGGGCTATACGAGCAGTACTTC.

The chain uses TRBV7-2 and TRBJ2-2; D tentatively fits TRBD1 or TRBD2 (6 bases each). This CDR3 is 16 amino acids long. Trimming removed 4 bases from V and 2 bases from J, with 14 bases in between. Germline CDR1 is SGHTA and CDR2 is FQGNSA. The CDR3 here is CASSSQGRLNTGELFF. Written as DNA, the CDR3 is TGTGCCAGCAGCTCCCAGGGGAGGCTTAACACCGGGGAGCTGTTTTTT.

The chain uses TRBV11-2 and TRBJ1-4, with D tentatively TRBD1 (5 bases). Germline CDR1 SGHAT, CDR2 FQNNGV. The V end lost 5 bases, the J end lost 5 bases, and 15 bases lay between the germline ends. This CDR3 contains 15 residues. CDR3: CASSLGQGANEKLFF. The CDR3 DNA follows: TGTGCCAGCAGCCTAGGGCAGGGCGCCAATGAAAAACTGTTTTTT. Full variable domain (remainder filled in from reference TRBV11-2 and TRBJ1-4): EAGVAQSPRYKIIEKRQSVAFWCNPISGHATLYWYQQILGQGPKLLIQFQNNGVVDDSQLPKDRFSAERLKGVDSTLKIQPAKLEDSAVYLCASSLGQGANEKLFFGSGTQLSVL.

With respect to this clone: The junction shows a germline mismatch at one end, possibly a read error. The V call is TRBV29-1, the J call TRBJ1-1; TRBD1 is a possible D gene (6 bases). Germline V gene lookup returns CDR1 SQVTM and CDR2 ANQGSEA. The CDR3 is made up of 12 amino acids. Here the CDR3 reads CSVERGYRDTDF. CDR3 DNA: TGCAGCGTCGAAAGGGGCTACCGGGACACAGACTTT.

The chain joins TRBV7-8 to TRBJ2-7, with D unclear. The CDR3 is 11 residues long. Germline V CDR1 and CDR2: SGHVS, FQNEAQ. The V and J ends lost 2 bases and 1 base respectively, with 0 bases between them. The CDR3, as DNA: TGTGCCAGCAGCTTATCCTACGAGCAGTACTTC. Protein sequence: CASSLSYEQYF.

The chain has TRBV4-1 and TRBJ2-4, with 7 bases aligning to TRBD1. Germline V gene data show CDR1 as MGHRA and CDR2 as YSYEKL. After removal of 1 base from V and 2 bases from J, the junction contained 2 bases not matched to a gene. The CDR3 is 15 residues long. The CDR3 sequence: CASSQGGQTKNIQYF. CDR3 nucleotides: TGCGCCAGCAGCCAAGGGGGACAGACCAAAAACATTCAGTACTTC.

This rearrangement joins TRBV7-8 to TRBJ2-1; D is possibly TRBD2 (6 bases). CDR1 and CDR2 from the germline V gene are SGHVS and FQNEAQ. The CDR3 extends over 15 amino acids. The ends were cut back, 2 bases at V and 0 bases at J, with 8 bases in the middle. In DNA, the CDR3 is TGTGCCAGCAGCTTACGGCGGGGCTCCTACAATGAGCAGTTCTTC. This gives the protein CASSLRRGSYNEQFF.

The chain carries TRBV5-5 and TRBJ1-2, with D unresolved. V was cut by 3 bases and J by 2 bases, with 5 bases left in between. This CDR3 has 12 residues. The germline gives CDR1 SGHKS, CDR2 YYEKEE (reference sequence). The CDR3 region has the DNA TGTGCCAGCAGCTGGGGAAACTATGGCTACACCTTC. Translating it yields CASSWGNYGYTF.

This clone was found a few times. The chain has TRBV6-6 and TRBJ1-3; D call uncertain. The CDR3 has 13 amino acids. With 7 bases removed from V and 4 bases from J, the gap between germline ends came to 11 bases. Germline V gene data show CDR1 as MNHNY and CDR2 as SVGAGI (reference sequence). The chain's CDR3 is CASTDLSGNTIYF. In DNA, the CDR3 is TGTGCCAGCACCGACCTTTCCGGAAACACCATATATTTT.